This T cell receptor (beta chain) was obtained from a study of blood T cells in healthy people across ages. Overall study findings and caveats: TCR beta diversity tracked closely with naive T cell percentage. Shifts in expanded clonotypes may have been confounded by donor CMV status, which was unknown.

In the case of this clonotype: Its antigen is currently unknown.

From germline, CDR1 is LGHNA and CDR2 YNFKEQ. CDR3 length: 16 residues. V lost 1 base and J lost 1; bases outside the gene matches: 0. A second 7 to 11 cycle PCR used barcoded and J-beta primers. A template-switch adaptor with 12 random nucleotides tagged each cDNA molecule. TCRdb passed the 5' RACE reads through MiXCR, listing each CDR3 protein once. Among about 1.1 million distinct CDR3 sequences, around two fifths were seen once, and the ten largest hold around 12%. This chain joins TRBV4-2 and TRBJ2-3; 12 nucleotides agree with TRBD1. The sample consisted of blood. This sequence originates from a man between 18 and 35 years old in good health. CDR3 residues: CASSQGDRGRTDTQYF. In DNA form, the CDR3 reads TGTGCCAGCAGCCAAGGGGACAGGGGGCGCACAGATACGCAGTATTTT.